The source of this TCR beta chain is a study of response to subunit inactivated influenza vaccine (dated by TCRdb to 2017 to 2018). Broadly, across the study: The study used deep quantitative T cell receptor repertoire profiling to track responses to a trivalent subunit inactivated influenza vaccine.

Receptors were amplified or captured by RT-PCR. Sequencer: Illumina HiSeq 2500. TCRdb's own reprocessing of the public reads used fastp at Q25 and MiXCR and kept productive beta chains. Merged by CDR3 protein, the rows form single entries marked with the most common genes and DNA. The sample records around 580,000 distinct CDR3 sequences, less than 15% of which are singletons. Roughly 11% of the sample is held by the ten biggest clonotypes. A note on this clonotype: Its antigen has not been determined. No base qualities exist here, and no much larger clone lies one base off it.

Broad study findings and their caveats: According to the authors, only a limited number of new T cells may be recruited by each seasonal influenza vaccination.

CDR1 and CDR2, looked up from the germline V gene, are MNHEY and SVGEGT. The CDR3 measures 14 amino acids from cysteine to phenylalanine. Of all the DNA, just the CDR3 is kept, 42 bases in frame from base 1. The germline ends are 14 bases apart after V is trimmed by 5 bases and J by 3 bases. The sequence was collected from a man over 45 who received an inactivated influenza vaccine. Donor details come from another sample of the same person, matched by shared clones. The chain is assembled from TRBV6-2 or TRBV6-3 and TRBJ2-7; a tentative D match to TRBD1 spans 6 bases. The sample consisted of PBMCs from blood, taken about 11 days after vaccination. The DNA is TGTGCCAGCAGTCAGGACAGCGCTATCTACGAGCAGTACTTC. This encodes CASSQDSAIYEQYF.